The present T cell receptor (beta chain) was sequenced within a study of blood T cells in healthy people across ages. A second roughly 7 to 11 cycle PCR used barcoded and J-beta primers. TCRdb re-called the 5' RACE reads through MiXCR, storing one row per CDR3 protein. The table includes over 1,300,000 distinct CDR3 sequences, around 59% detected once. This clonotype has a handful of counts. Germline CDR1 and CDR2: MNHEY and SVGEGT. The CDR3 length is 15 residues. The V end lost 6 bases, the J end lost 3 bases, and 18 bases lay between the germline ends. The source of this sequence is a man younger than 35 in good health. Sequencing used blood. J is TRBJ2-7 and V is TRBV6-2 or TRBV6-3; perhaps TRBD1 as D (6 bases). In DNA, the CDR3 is TGTGCCAGCAGCCACTCAGGGGTTATCATCTACGAGCAGTACTTC. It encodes CASSHSGVIIYEQYF.